The entry below gives a single T cell receptor beta chain sequence along with its context. The target antigen is unknown. The data were obtained in a study of post-analysis software for immune sequencing data. Regarding the study as a whole: The study found TRBV5-6, TRBV5-1 and TRBV20-1 among roughly 5 TRBV segments more frequent in patients than controls. Significantly decreased normalized Chao1 diversity was recorded for multiple sclerosis patients relative to controls.

The CDR3 has 14 amino acids. Trimming took 1 base from V and 6 from J, leaving 13 bases between them. Germline-derived CDR1 and CDR2 are SQVTM and ANQGSEA. Carried by the TCR beta cDNA libraries were unique molecular identifiers. TCRdb used MiXCR to reprocess the PCR reads, holding one entry per CDR3 protein. The sample yields about 820,000 distinct CDR3 sequences, approximately 50% seen once. Sequenced material: blood. The V and J genes are TRBV29-1 and TRBJ2-1; D gene ambiguous. The source of this sequence is a girl aged 5 to 17 with multiple sclerosis. The CDR3 DNA follows: TGCAGCGTTGAAGGGCAGATAGTAGGCAATGAGCAGTTCTTC. Translated: CSVEGQIVGNEQFF.